Listed below are T cell receptor beta chains from one sample, sequenced in a study of graft-versus-host responses after intestinal transplantation. Here immunoSEQ multiplex PCR was the method, and the copy in TCRdb shows in-frame clones only, minus some. The table lists approximately 100,000 clones, 93% of them singletons. Their cognate antigens are unknown. The sample was unstimulated CD8+ T cells sorted from spleen or lymph node cells, taken before intestinal transplant. The receptors derive from a human donor who received an intestinal transplant. CDR3s include the opening cysteine and the closing phenylalanine or tryptophan. The D gene is left open where the match is weak. Expanded clones get a size class; other rows say once, few or many, or leave the size out.

v_gene: TRBV4-1
j_gene: TRBJ2-1
abundance: NA
d_gene: TRBD2
CDR3aa: CAISGGPYNEQFF
CDR3nt: TGCGCCATTTCGGGGGGGCCTTACAATGAGCAGTTCTTC

v_gene: TRBV4-1
j_gene: TRBJ2-7
abundance: once
d_gene: NA
CDR3aa: CASSQSGALYEQYF
CDR3nt: TGCGCCAGCAGCCAATCGGGGGCCCTCTACGAGCAGTACTTC

v_gene: TRBV19
j_gene: TRBJ2-1
abundance: NA
d_gene: TRBD2
CDR3aa: CASSITPLAGHHLTHSYNEQFF
CDR3nt: TGTGCCAGTAGTATAACCCCCCTAGCGGGGCACCATCTTACCCACTCCTACAATGAGCAGTTCTTC

v_gene: TRBV9
j_gene: TRBJ2-1
abundance: NA
d_gene: TRBD2
CDR3aa: CASSPGLAGTYNEQFF
CDR3nt: TGTGCCAGCAGCCCTGGACTAGCGGGGACCTACAATGAGCAGTTCTTC

v_gene: TRBV11-2
j_gene: TRBJ1-1
abundance: NA
d_gene: NA
CDR3aa: CASSLNGNTEAFF
CDR3nt: TGTGCCAGCAGCTTAAACGGGAACACTGAAGCTTTCTTT

v_gene: TRBV5-1
j_gene: TRBJ1-4
abundance: NA
d_gene: NA
CDR3aa: CASSRTDGGNEKLFF
CDR3nt: TGCGCCAGCAGCCGTACGGACGGAGGTAATGAAAAACTGTTTTTT

v_gene: TRBV27
j_gene: TRBJ2-5
abundance: NA
d_gene: TRBD2
CDR3aa: CASSTGTSGGGQETQYF
CDR3nt: TGTGCCAGCAGTACCGGGACTAGCGGGGGAGGGCAAGAGACCCAGTACTTC

v_gene: TRBV19
j_gene: TRBJ2-1
abundance: once
d_gene: TRBD2
CDR3aa: CASSIGGGGQYNEQFF
CDR3nt: TGTGCCAGTAGTATAGGGGGCGGGGGGCAATACAATGAGCAGTTCTTC

v_gene: TRBV19
j_gene: TRBJ1-3
abundance: NA
d_gene: NA
CDR3aa: CASSITGVVSGNTIYF
CDR3nt: TGTGCCAGTAGTATTACCGGGGTGGTTTCTGGAAACACCATATATTTT

v_gene: TRBV2
j_gene: TRBJ2-1
abundance: NA
d_gene: TRBD1
CDR3aa: CASSEGQGIYNEQFF
CDR3nt: TGTGCCAGCAGTGAGGGACAGGGAATATACAATGAGCAGTTCTTC

v_gene: TRBV18
j_gene: TRBJ2-4
abundance: NA
d_gene: TRBD2
CDR3aa: CASSPSGTLAWYFKNIQYF
CDR3nt: TGTGCCAGCTCACCAAGCGGGACCCTCGCTTGGTATTTCAAAAACATTCAGTACTTC

v_gene: TRBV27
j_gene: TRBJ1-5
abundance: NA
d_gene: NA
CDR3aa: CASSRDGNQPQHF
CDR3nt: TGTGCCAGCAGTAGAGACGGTAATCAGCCCCAGCATTTT

v_gene: TRBV5-4
j_gene: TRBJ2-7
abundance: NA
d_gene: NA
CDR3aa: CASGEAPGYEQYF
CDR3nt: TGTGCCAGCGGAGAGGCCCCGGGTTACGAGCAGTACTTC

v_gene: TRBV19
j_gene: TRBJ2-7
abundance: NA
d_gene: TRBD2
CDR3aa: CASSFGGGLYEQYF
CDR3nt: TGTGCCAGTAGTTTCGGGGGGGGGCTCTACGAGCAGTACTTC

v_gene: TRBV7-9
j_gene: TRBJ1-2
abundance: NA
d_gene: NA
CDR3aa: CASSLGTFPYGYTF
CDR3nt: TGTGCCAGCAGCTTGGGGACATTCCCCTATGGCTACACCTTC

v_gene: TRBV5-1
j_gene: TRBJ1-3
abundance: NA
d_gene: NA
CDR3aa: CASSPAGAVNTIYF
CDR3nt: TGCGCCAGCAGCCCCGCAGGGGCAGTGAACACCATATATTTT

v_gene: TRBV9
j_gene: TRBJ1-1
abundance: NA
d_gene: TRBD1
CDR3aa: CASSAYRGNTEAFF
CDR3nt: TGTGCCAGCAGCGCGTACAGGGGAAATACTGAAGCTTTCTTT

v_gene: TRBV7-8
j_gene: TRBJ1-2
abundance: NA
d_gene: NA
CDR3aa: CASSTGAYYGYTF
CDR3nt: TGTGCCAGCAGTACCGGGGCCTACTATGGCTACACCTTC

v_gene: TRBV7-9
j_gene: TRBJ2-3
abundance: NA
d_gene: TRBD2
CDR3aa: CASSSDIGGADTQYF
CDR3nt: TGTGCCAGCAGCTCCGATATCGGGGGGGCAGATACGCAGTATTTT